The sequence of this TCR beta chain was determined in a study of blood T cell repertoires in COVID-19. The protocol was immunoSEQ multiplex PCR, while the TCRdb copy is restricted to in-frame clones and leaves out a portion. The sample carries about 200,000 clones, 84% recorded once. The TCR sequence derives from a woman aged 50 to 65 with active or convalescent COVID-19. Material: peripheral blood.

The CDR3 nucleotides are TGTGCCAGCAGTCCCGGGTACCAACAGCCCCAGCATTTT. This encodes CASSPGYQQPQHF. The chain recombines TRBV12-3 or TRBV12-4 with TRBJ1-5, with unresolved D. This CDR3 is built from 13 residues. The V end was cut by 5 bases, the J end by 7 bases, with 12 bases between.